The TCR beta chain described here comes from a study of blood T cell repertoires in COVID-19. As for the study in general: Acute and convalescent COVID-19 samples came from the United States, Italy and Spain. Nucleic acid was either cDNA or gDNA, and it came from T cells, B-cell-depleted T cells, or PBMCs.

Original handling: It was from reference gene primer amplification that nucleated cell counts were estimated. TCRdb's table, derived via immunoSEQ multiplex PCR, lists solely in-frame clones and lacks some. That table gives V, J and clone size, and the DNA gave D and trimming. The sample carries around 25,000 clones, approximately 80% recorded once. Only one count was recorded for this clone. The CDR3 runs to 17 residues. Unmatched junction bases numbered 9, after V lost 1 base and J lost 4 bases. The germline V gene encodes CDR1 SGHTA and CDR2 FQGTGA. The chain uses TRBV7-3 and TRBJ2-2, with 7 bases fitting TRBD2. Sequenced: peripheral blood. This TCR was sampled from a man aged 70-80 years with acute or convalescent COVID-19. CDR3 coding DNA: TGTGCCAGCAGCTTAATGGGGGGAGGGCCCGGCACCGGGGAGCTGTTTTTT. This gives the protein CASSLMGGGPGTGELFF.